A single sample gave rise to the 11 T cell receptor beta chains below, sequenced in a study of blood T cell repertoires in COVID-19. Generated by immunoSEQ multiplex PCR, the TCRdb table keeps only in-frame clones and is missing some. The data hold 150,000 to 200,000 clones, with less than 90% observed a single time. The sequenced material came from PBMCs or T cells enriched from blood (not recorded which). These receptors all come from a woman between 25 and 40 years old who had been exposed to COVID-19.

CDR3 coding DNA: TGTGCCAGCTCACCACCTCCCTCGGGAAGAAACACCATATATTTT. Its translation: CASSPPPSGRNTIYF. This chain joins TRBV18 and TRBJ1-3; D is unclear. CDR1 is KGHSH and CDR2 is LQKENI in the germline V gene. The CDR3 is 15 amino acids. Trimming left V 0 bases short and J 5 bases short, with 11 bases between.

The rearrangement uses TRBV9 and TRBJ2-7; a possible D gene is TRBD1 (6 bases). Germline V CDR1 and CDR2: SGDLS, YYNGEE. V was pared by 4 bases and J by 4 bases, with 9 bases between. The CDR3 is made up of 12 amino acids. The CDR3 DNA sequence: TGTGCCAGCAGCACTCAGGGGTACGAGCAGTACTTC. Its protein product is CASSTQGYEQYF.

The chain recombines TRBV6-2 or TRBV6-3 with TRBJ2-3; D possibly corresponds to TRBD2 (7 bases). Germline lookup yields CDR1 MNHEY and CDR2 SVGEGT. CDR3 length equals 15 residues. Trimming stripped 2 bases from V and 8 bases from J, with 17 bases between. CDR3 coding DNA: TGTGCCAGCAGTTACCGTGCGGGGGCCTCGGGTACGCAGTATTTT. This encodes CASSYRAGASGTQYF.

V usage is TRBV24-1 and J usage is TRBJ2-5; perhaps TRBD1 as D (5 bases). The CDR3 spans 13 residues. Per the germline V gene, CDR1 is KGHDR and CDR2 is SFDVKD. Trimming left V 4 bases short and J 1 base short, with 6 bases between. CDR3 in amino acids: CATSDRAQETQYF. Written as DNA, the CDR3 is TGTGCCACCAGTGACAGGGCCCAAGAGACCCAGTACTTC.

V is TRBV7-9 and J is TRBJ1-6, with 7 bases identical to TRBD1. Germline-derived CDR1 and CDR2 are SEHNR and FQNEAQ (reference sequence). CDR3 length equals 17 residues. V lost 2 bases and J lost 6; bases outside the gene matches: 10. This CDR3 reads CASSLMGQIESNSPLHF. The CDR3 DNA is TGTGCCAGCAGCTTAATGGGACAGATCGAATCTAATTCACCCCTCCACTTT.

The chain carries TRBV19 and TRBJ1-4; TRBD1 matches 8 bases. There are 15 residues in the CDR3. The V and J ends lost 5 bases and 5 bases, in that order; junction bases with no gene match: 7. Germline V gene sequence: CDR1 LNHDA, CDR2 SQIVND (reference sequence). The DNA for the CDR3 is TGTGCCAGTAGTCTATGGACAGGGCTGAATGAAAAACTGTTTTTT. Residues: CASSLWTGLNEKLFF.

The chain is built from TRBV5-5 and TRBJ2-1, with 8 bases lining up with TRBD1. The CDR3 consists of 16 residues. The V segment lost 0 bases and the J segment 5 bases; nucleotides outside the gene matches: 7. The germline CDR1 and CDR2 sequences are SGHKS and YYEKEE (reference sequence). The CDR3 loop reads CASSLGETGAHNEQFF. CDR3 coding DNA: TGTGCCAGCAGCTTGGGGGAGACAGGGGCCCACAATGAGCAGTTCTTC.

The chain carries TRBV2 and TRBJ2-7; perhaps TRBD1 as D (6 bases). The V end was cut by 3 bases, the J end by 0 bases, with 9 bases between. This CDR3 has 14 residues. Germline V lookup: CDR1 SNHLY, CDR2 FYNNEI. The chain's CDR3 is CASSEDRTSYEQYF. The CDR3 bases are TGTGCCAGCAGTGAGGACAGAACCTCCTACGAGCAGTACTTC.

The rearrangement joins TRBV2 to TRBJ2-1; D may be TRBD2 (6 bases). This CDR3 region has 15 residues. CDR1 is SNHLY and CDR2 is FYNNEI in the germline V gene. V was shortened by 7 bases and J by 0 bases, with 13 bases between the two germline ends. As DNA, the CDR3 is TGTGCCAGCACAGGGTCCGGGGGCTCCTACAATGAGCAGTTCTTC. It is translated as CASTGSGGSYNEQFF. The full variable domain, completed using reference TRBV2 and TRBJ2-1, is EPEVTQTPSHQVTQMGQEVILRCVPISNHLYFYWYRQILGQKVEFLVSFYNNEISEKSEIFDDQFSVERPDGSNFTLKIRSTKLEDSAMYFCASTGSGGSYNEQFFGPGTRLTVL.

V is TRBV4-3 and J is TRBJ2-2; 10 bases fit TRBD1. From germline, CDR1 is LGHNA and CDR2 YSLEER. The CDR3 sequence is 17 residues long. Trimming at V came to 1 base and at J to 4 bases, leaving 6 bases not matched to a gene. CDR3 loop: CASSQVRDRGTTGELFF. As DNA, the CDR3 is TGCGCCAGCAGCCAAGTGAGGGACAGGGGCACCACCGGGGAGCTGTTTTTT.

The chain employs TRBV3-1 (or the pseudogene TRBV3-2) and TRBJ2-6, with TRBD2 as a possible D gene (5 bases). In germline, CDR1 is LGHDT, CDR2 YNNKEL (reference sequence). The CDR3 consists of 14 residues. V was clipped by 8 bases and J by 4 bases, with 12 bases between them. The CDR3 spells CASDSGEGANVLTF. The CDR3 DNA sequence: TGTGCCAGCGACTCCGGGGAGGGGGCCAACGTCCTGACTTTC.